The clone carrying this T cell receptor beta chain was seen only a few times. What it binds is unknown. This specimen belongs to a study of beta chain features in type 1 diabetes. Whole-study context: Patients did not differ from healthy donors in age, gender or cell yield. About 110 million sorted cells were examined across all samples. Study-level findings and limits: More deletions and fewer insertions at VDJ junctions were seen in type 1 diabetes patients. Naive, central memory and Treg TCRB repertoires seemed to resemble each other more closely in patients than they did in healthy donors.

The study reverse transcribed the entire isolated RNA, so it sequenced expressed TCRB transcripts. The repertoire was sequenced with immunoSEQ multiplex PCR; TCRdb's copy has only in-frame clones and lacks some. There are around 200,000 clones in the sample; about 13% occur only once, and around 0.63% lies in the top ten. This CDR3 region has 16 residues. The germline V gene has CDR1 LGHNA and CDR2 YNFKEQ. J lost 2 bases, V lost 4 bases, and 5 bases had no gene match. The specimen sequenced was central memory CD4+ T cells from blood. The gene calls are TRBV4-2 and TRBJ2-1; 10 bases agree with TRBD2. The receptor was isolated from a young woman in good health. The CDR3 nucleotides read TGTGCCAGCAGCCGCCAGCGGGAGGGGACCTACAATGAGCAGTTCTTC. Amino acids: CASSRQREGTYNEQFF.